The 7 T cell receptor beta chains below come from one sample, sequenced in a study of cytomegalovirus exposure and HLA in healthy donors. Vbeta (60) and Jbeta (13) primers were used in the PCR. Here immunoSEQ multiplex PCR was the method, and the copy in TCRdb shows in-frame clones only, minus some. The data show some 120,000 clones, around 80% seen once. Sample: PBMCs. Receptors were obtained from a female donor in good health and CMV-seronegative.

Details on this clone: Other nucleotide sequences in the sample specify the same CDR3. The rearrangement links TRBV6-1 to TRBJ2-7; the match to TRBD2 covers 9 bases. This CDR3 contains 15 residues. After removal of 6 bases from V and 6 bases from J, the junction contained 12 bases not matched to a gene. Germline V gene data show CDR1 as MNHNS and CDR2 as SASEGT. CDR3 sequence reads: CASSGGGAGGSEQYF. The DNA for the CDR3 is TGTGCCAGCAGCGGAGGGGGAGCGGGGGGAAGCGAGCAGTACTTC.

V and J are TRBV5-6 and TRBJ2-3, with D possibly matching TRBD1 (6 bases). This CDR3 has 16 residues. Germline values: CDR1 SGHDT, CDR2 YYEEEE. V was cut by 3 bases and J by 2 bases, with 16 bases left in between. The CDR3, as DNA: TGTGCCAGCAGCTGGGGAACAGGGTCCTTCACAGATACGCAGTATTTT. Translating it yields CASSWGTGSFTDTQYF.

This CDR3 is CASSPTPGQPYGYTF. CDR3 bases: TGTGCCAGCTCACCTACTCCGGGACAGCCCTATGGCTACACCTTC. The chain employs TRBV18 and TRBJ1-2; 7 bases are a match to TRBD1. V lost 3 bases to trimming and J lost 4 bases; unmatched junction nucleotides: 8. The CDR3 spans 15 residues. CDR1 is KGHSH, CDR2 LQKENI, per germline.

CDR3 in DNA: TGTGCCAGCAGCCCCCGTCCCTTTACGAACACCGGGGAGCTGTTTTTT. Amino acid sequence: CASSPRPFTNTGELFF. This rearrangement joins TRBV7-8 to TRBJ2-2; no definite D call. The CDR3 extends over 16 amino acids. The V gene lost 5 bases and the J gene lost 0 bases, with 13 bases spanning the gap. Germline V gene lookup returns CDR1 SGHVS and CDR2 FQNEAQ.

This chain connects TRBV10-3 to TRBJ1-5, with a tentative D call TRBD1 (5 bases). V lost 4 bases to trimming and J lost 2 bases, with 6 bases between them. The CDR3 length is 13 residues. Germline CDR1 and CDR2: ENHRY and SYGVKD. The CDR3 DNA follows: TGTGCCATCAGTGGACAGCGCAATCAGCCCCAGCATTTT. This sequence encodes CAISGQRNQPQHF.

The V gene is TRBV5-8, the J gene TRBJ2-7; TRBD2 matches at 9 bases. Germline V CDR1 and CDR2: SGHTS, YDEGEE. V was clipped by 6 bases and J by 7 bases; unmatched bases: 8. The CDR3 length is 13 residues. The DNA for the CDR3 is TGTGCCAGCACCCAGCGGGGGGAAGGAGAGCAGTACTTC. It specifies CASTQRGEGEQYF.

This rearrangement joins TRBV6-1 to TRBJ1-2, with D hard to call. This CDR3 contains 14 residues. The germline CDR1 and CDR2 sequences are MNHNS and SASEGT. The ends were cut back, 3 bases at V and 0 bases at J, with 8 bases in the middle. DNA for the CDR3: TGTGCCAGCAGTGAGGCGGTACCTAACTATGGCTACACCTTC. This translates into CASSEAVPNYGYTF.